The clone carrying this TCR beta chain turned up a few times. This could be a read error, since a much larger clone is one nucleotide away. Semi-nested PCR with Nested Universal Primer A followed constant-region reverse priming of full-length variable regions. TCRdb analysed the 5' RACE reads with MiXCR anew, one entry per CDR3 protein. The sample has some 31,000 distinct CDR3 sequences; roughly 24% are singletons. CDR3 length: 16 residues. Trimming removed 3 bases at V and 0 bases at J, with 12 bases between. This sequence was found in a female donor with breast cancer. Material for sequencing was naive CD4+ T cells sorted from a lymph node. Subset reported: naive CD4+ T cells, CD4+CD45RA+CD25-. The chain has TRBV12-3 or TRBV12-4 and TRBJ1-3, with D unclear. The DNA of the CDR3 is TGTGCCAGCAGTTTCCAGTGGCCTTCCTCTGGAAACACCATATATTTT. It specifies CASSFQWPSSGNTIYF.